Listed below are T cell receptor beta chains from one sample, sequenced in a study of blood T cell repertoires in COVID-19. Assay: immunoSEQ multiplex PCR; the TCRdb copy retains only in-frame clones and omits some. The repertoire holds roughly 570,000 clones, with roughly nine tenths as singletons. The sequenced material came from peripheral blood. The source is a woman in her 50s with COVID-19, enrolled during active disease. Both conserved end residues are part of each CDR3. Each record gives: CDR3 length, V gene, clone size, D gene, J gene, CDR3 DNA, CDR3 protein. The D gene is left open where the match is weak. Expanded clones get a size class; other rows say once, few or many, or leave the size out.

>11|TRBV2|.|.|TRBJ1-1
TGTGCCAGCATGTCGAGGACTGAAGCTTTCTTT
CASMSRTEAFF
>14|TRBV3-1/TRBV3-2|.|TRBD1|TRBJ1-4
TGTGCCAGCAGCACCCGACAGGGTCATGAAAAACTGTTTTTT
CASSTRQGHEKLFF
>14|TRBV18|.|.|TRBJ2-5
TGTGCCAGCTCACCACGGCAGGGCTTGGAGACCCAGTACTTC
CASSPRQGLETQYF
>16|TRBV10-3|.|TRBD2|TRBJ2-1
TGTGCCATCGGACAGTCTAGCGGGGGGGGCTACAATGAGCAGTTCTTC
CAIGQSSGGGYNEQFF
>12|TRBV3-1/TRBV3-2|.|.|TRBJ1-1
TGTGCCAGCAGCCAAGATTCGGGTGAAGCTTTCTTT
CASSQDSGEAFF
>12|TRBV28|.|.|TRBJ1-6
TGTGCCAGCAGTCTTACAGACCTACCCCTCCACTTT
CASSLTDLPLHF
>11|TRBV24-1|.|.|TRBJ2-2
TGTGCCACCAGTGTTAGCGGGGAGCTGTTTTTT
CATSVSGELFF
>12|TRBV12-3/TRBV12-4|.|TRBD1|TRBJ1-1
TGTGCCAGCAGTCTACTGGGACAGCAAGCTTTCTTT
CASSLLGQQAFF
>16|TRBV5-1|.|TRBD1|TRBJ2-3
TGCGCCAGCAGCTTGTGGGAGACAGGGAACACAGATACGCAGTATTTT
CASSLWETGNTDTQYF
>13|TRBV5-1|.|TRBD1|TRBJ1-2
TGCGCCAGCAGCTTGACAGGGGAAGAAGGCTACACCTTC
CASSLTGEEGYTF
>15|TRBV10-3|.|TRBD1|TRBJ2-2
TGTGCCATCACCCCGGGACAGGCGAACACCGGGGAGCTGTTTTTT
CAITPGQANTGELFF
>13|TRBV10-3|.|.|TRBJ2-5
TGTGCCATCAGCCAGACAGGCCCAGAGACCCAGTACTTC
CAISQTGPETQYF
>14|TRBV5-1|.|.|TRBJ2-2
TGCGCCAGCAAGGTTGCGGGTGATCCGGGGGAGCTGTTTTTT
CASKVAGDPGELFF
>15|TRBV28|.|TRBD1|TRBJ1-1
TGTGCCAGCAGTCCTCTACAGGGGGGGGGCACTGAAGCTTTCTTT
CASSPLQGGGTEAFF
>15|TRBV19|.|.|TRBJ1-5
TGTGCCAGTAGTTCTGCGAGACTTAGCAATCAGCCCCAGCATTTT
CASSSARLSNQPQHF
>16|TRBV5-1|.|TRBD2|TRBJ2-1
TGCGCCAGCAGCTGGAATAGCGGGGCAGTTTACAATGAGCAGTTCTTC
CASSWNSGAVYNEQFF
>13|TRBV13|.|TRBD1|TRBJ2-1
TGTGCCAGCGAGGACACAGGGGGCAATGAGCAGTTCTTC
CASEDTGGNEQFF
>11|TRBV20-1|.|.|TRBJ2-5
TGCAGTGCTCAGGATCAAGAGACCCAGTACTTC
CSAQDQETQYF
>14|TRBV5-1|.|.|TRBJ1-1
TGCGCCAGCAGCTTGGCCAGTGGGGCAGTTGAAGCTTTCTTT
CASSLASGAVEAFF
>15|TRBV5-1|.|.|TRBJ1-2
TGCGCCACCTCCCACTTCCTGGGAGCTAACTATGGCTACACCTTC
CATSHFLGANYGYTF
>18|TRBV19|.|.|TRBJ2-3
TGTGCCAGTAGGGGCCCGACCGACCTTATGGCCCCCACAGATACGCAGTATTTT
CASRGPTDLMAPTDTQYF
>14|TRBV6-1|.|.|TRBJ1-5
TGTGCCAGCAGTGAAGCCAGAAGCAATCAGCCCCAGCATTTT
CASSEARSNQPQHF
>14|TRBV5-6|.|.|TRBJ1-5
TGTGCCAGCAGCCAACAAGGCAGGGCTTGGGCCCAGCATTTT
CASSQQGRAWAQHF
>14|TRBV3-1/TRBV3-2|.|.|TRBJ2-3
TGTGCCAGCAGCCAAGAGCTAGCGTCAGATACGCAGTATTTT
CASSQELASDTQYF
>11|TRBV30|.|.|TRBJ2-1
TGTGCCTGGAGTGTCAGGGCTGAGCAGTTCTTC
CAWSVRAEQFF
>12|TRBV7-9|.|.|TRBJ2-2
TGTGCCAGCAGCCACAGTAACGGGGAGCTGTTTTTT
CASSHSNGELFF
>15|TRBV11-2|once|TRBD2|TRBJ2-3
TGTGCCAGCAGCCGTTACGCGGGGGATACAGATACGCAGTATTTT
CASSRYAGDTDTQYF
>16|TRBV29-1|.|.|TRBJ1-2
TGCAGCGTTGAAAAGTCGGGGGGCCTGAGTATCTATGGCTACACCTTC
CSVEKSGGLSIYGYTF
>18|TRBV12-5|once|.|TRBJ1-2
TGTGCTAGTGGTTTGGTACCTATCGGGACACCCCCTAACTATGGCTACACCTTC
CASGLVPIGTPPNYGYTF
>12|TRBV2|.|.|TRBJ2-7
TGTGCCAGCAGGGGAGATGGCTACGAGCAGTACTTC
CASRGDGYEQYF
>15|TRBV11-2|once|.|TRBJ1-5
TGTGCCAGCAGCTTAGAACCGGGACAAAATCAGCCCCAGCATTTT
CASSLEPGQNQPQHF
>13|TRBV27|.|.|TRBJ2-5
TGTGCCAGCAGGGCGGGGTTCCCGGAGACCCAGTACTTC
CASRAGFPETQYF
>13|TRBV28|.|.|TRBJ2-7
TGTGCCAGCAGTTTGACCACACCCGGGGAGCAGTACTTC
CASSLTTPGEQYF
>14|TRBV30|.|.|TRBJ2-2
TGTGCCTGGAGAGCCGGGTGGAACACCGGGGAGCTGTTTTTT
CAWRAGWNTGELFF
>13|TRBV3-1/TRBV3-2|.|TRBD1|TRBJ1-1
TGTGCCAGCAGCTCCAGGGGGGACACTGAAGCTTTCTTT
CASSSRGDTEAFF
>13|TRBV27|.|TRBD1|TRBJ1-6
TGTGCCAGCAAACTAACAGGGGGTTCACCCCTCCACTTT
CASKLTGGSPLHF